This section outlines one T cell receptor (beta chain) sequence together with its context. Its antigen is currently unknown. These data come from a study of Graves' ophthalmopathy and Graves' hyperthyroidism. V was shortened by 5 bases and J by 4 bases, with 32 bases between the two germline ends. The CDR3 runs to 20 residues. Germline CDR1 MNHEY, CDR2 SVGAGI. Amplification of TCR beta CDR3 regions used RNA transcripts. HTBI primers were used in a first-round RT-PCR, which preceded a second-round multiplex PCR. TCRdb reanalysed the multiplex PCR reads using MiXCR and keeps one entry per CDR3 protein. The sample consists of 200,000 to 300,000 distinct CDR3 sequences, around 45% of them appearing once. The study, taken as a whole, reports: Most clonotypes expanded in thyroid above 0.001 frequency were present in blood too.

Where ophthalmopathy was present, donors had moderate-to-severe activity, CAS ≥3, NOSPECS ≥4 and duration under 3 months. Sequenced input: peripheral blood. The chain combines TRBV6-5 with TRBJ1-2; a weak D match, TRBD1 (6 bases). This TCR derives from an adult man with Graves' ophthalmopathy. In DNA form, the CDR3 reads TGTGCCAGCAGTCACGTACGCAGGGGTTTACCCGCTAAGGCGATCTATGGCTACACCTTC. Translated, it gives CASSHVRRGLPAKAIYGYTF.